This entry lists 22 T cell receptor beta chains sequenced from one sample in a study of low-dose radiotherapy and immunotherapy resistance in tumors. Alpha- and beta-chain coverage of first-strand cDNA came from TRAV- and TRBV-specific primers. The authors ran 15 to 20 PCR cycles to amplify TCRs with a constant-region primer and V-primer adapter. TCRdb redid the calling of the reads with MiXCR, one entry per CDR3 protein. The table shows 9,500 to 10,000 distinct CDR3 sequences, with approximately 72% occurring only once. The receptors come from a human donor with advanced metastatic prostate, ovarian, gallbladder or colorectal cancer (not recorded which). This table probably holds off-target reads from a library built for another chain.

The rearrangement joins TRBV29-1 to TRBJ2-5, with D tentatively TRBD2 (6 bases). CDR1 is SQVTM, CDR2 ANQGSEA, per germline. V was pared by 7 bases and J by 6 bases, with 18 bases between. The CDR3 length is 13 residues. Here the CDR3 reads CSARKAGIQTQYF. The CDR3 DNA sequence: TGCAGCGCCAGAAAAGCGGGTATCCAGACCCAGTACTTC.

V gene TRBV7-3 combines with J gene TRBJ2-7, with D perhaps TRBD2 (6 bases). The CDR3 runs to 15 residues. The germline gives CDR1 SGHTA, CDR2 FQGTGA. Trimming took off 2 bases at V and 4 bases at J, with 15 bases between the two ends. CDR3 in amino acids: CASSLFPGELYEQYF. The CDR3 DNA reads as TGTGCCAGCAGCTTATTTCCGGGAGAGTTGTACGAGCAGTACTTC.

The chain carries TRBV28 and TRBJ1-5, with 9 nucleotides matching TRBD1. After removal of 6 bases from V and 0 bases from J, the junction contained 15 bases not matched to a gene. The CDR3 spans 19 residues. The germline V gene has CDR1 MDHEN and CDR2 SYDVKM. CDR3: CASSFGPGQGYYSNQPQHF. As DNA, the CDR3 is TGTGCCAGCAGCTTCGGACCGGGACAGGGCTACTATAGCAATCAGCCCCAGCATTTT.

This chain connects TRBV28 to TRBJ1-5; D not certain. This CDR3 spans 12 amino acids. Germline V gene lookup returns CDR1 MDHEN and CDR2 SYDVKM. V was trimmed by 7 bases and J by 7 bases, leaving 11 bases between them. The CDR3: CASISGFQPQHF. The CDR3 nucleotides read TGTGCCAGCATCAGTGGTTTCCAGCCCCAGCATTTT.

The rearrangement uses TRBV10-3 and TRBJ1-5; D is ambiguous. The germline V gene encodes CDR1 ENHRY and CDR2 SYGVKD. The CDR3 has 14 amino acids. Trimming removed 6 bases from V and 6 bases from J, with 15 bases in between. This chain's CDR3 is CAIRFGSEGQPQHF. DNA of the CDR3: TGTGCCATCAGATTTGGGAGTGAGGGTCAGCCCCAGCATTTT.

The V and J genes are TRBV4-1 and TRBJ2-3; D possibly corresponds to TRBD2 (5 bases). This CDR3 contains 14 residues. The V end was cut by 0 bases, the J end by 7 bases, with 11 bases between. Germline CDR1 reads MGHRA; CDR2 reads YSYEKL. For the CDR3, the DNA is TGCGCCAGCAGCCAAGAGAGGAGGACTTATACGCAGTATTTT. Translated: CASSQERRTYTQYF.

The CDR3 region is CASSNTPFNEQFF. The DNA of the CDR3 is TGTGCCAGTAGTAACACTCCGTTCAATGAGCAGTTCTTC. The chain is built from TRBV19 and TRBJ2-1, with unresolved D. CDR1 LNHDA and CDR2 SQIVND come from the germline V gene (reference sequence). The CDR3 runs 13 residues. Trimming pared 4 bases from V and 6 bases from J, leaving 10 bases between.

The chain couples TRBV28 to TRBJ2-4; D not resolved. CDR1 MDHEN and CDR2 SYDVKM come from the germline V gene. The CDR3 runs to 15 residues. V lost 5 bases and J 0 bases, leaving 11 bases between the germline ends. CDR3 residues: CASSPHQLAKNIQYF. The CDR3 bases are TGTGCCAGCAGTCCCCACCAGCTAGCCAAAAACATTCAGTACTTC.

The chain couples TRBV2 to TRBJ2-2, with D hard to call. The CDR3 length is 14 residues. CDR1 SNHLY and CDR2 FYNNEI come from the germline V gene. V was shortened by 7 bases and J by 6 bases, with 15 bases between the two germline ends. CDR3 loop: CASTPVSVPGELFF. CDR3 coding DNA: TGTGCCAGCACCCCCGTCTCCGTCCCCGGGGAGCTGTTTTTT. Full variable domain (outside the CDR3, taken from reference TRBV2 and TRBJ2-2): EPEVTQTPSHQVTQMGQEVILRCVPISNHLYFYWYRQILGQKVEFLVSFYNNEISEKSEIFDDQFSVERPDGSNFTLKIRSTKLEDSAMYFCASTPVSVPGELFFGEGSRLTVL.

This clonotype ranks as large. This chain joins TRBV28 and TRBJ2-7, with D unresolved. The CDR3 covers 11 residues. V lost 7 bases and J 2 bases, leaving 6 bases between the germline ends. Per the germline V gene, CDR1 is MDHEN and CDR2 is SYDVKM. CDR3 bases: TGTGCCAGCACCACGACCTACGAGCAGTACTTC. Translating gives CASTTTYEQYF.

The V and J genes are TRBV20-1 and TRBJ2-3, with D perhaps TRBD2 (5 bases). The CDR3 runs to 16 residues. The germline CDR1 and CDR2 sequences are DFQATT and SNEGSKA (reference sequence). V dropped 0 bases and J dropped 2 bases, with 15 bases sitting between them. Here the CDR3 reads CSARDIERSSTDTQYF. CDR3 coding DNA: TGCAGTGCTAGAGATATCGAGCGGAGTTCCACAGATACGCAGTATTTT.

This clonotype was seen a few times. The chain links TRBV5-1 to TRBJ2-1; maybe TRBD1 (6 bases). This CDR3 has 14 residues. V lost 4 bases, J lost 8 bases, and 16 bases lay in between. Germline assignment: CDR1 SGHRS and CDR2 YFSETQ. The CDR3 loop is CASSPGQEADEQFF. CDR3 in DNA: TGCGCCAGCAGCCCGGGACAAGAGGCCGATGAGCAGTTCTTC. Complete variable domain (other parts from reference TRBV5-1 and TRBJ2-1): KAGVTQTPRYLIKTRGQQVTLSCSPISGHRSVSWYQQTPGQGLQFLFEYFSETQRNKGNFPGRFSGRQFSNSRSEMNVSTLELGDSALYLCASSPGQEADEQFFGPGTRLTVL.

The chain combines TRBV4-2 with TRBJ2-5; 8 positions agree with TRBD1. The V segment lost 2 bases and the J segment 2 bases; nucleotides outside the gene matches: 1. The germline gives CDR1 LGHNA, CDR2 YNFKEQ. This CDR3 is built from 14 residues. The CDR3 loop reads CASSQRQGQETQYF. Written as DNA, the CDR3 is TGTGCCAGCAGCCAACGACAGGGGCAAGAGACCCAGTACTTC.

The chain carries TRBV2 and TRBJ2-7; a weak D match, TRBD1 (6 bases). The CDR3 length is 15 residues. The ends were cut back, 4 bases at V and 6 bases at J, with 19 bases in the middle. Germline CDR1 and CDR2: SNHLY and FYNNEI. CDR3 bases: TGTGCCAGCAGTGGCCGGGGACACCTCGGCCTCGAGCAGTACTTC. Translated: CASSGRGHLGLEQYF.

This chain links TRBV5-1 with TRBJ2-7, with 8 bases identical to TRBD1. The CDR3 spans 15 residues. J gave up 2 bases and V 4 bases, and 8 bases lay outside the gene matches. Germline V gene lookup returns CDR1 SGHRS and CDR2 YFSETQ. CDR3 DNA sequence: TGCGCCAGCAGCCCCCGGACAGGGACGACCTACGAGCAGTACTTC. Amino acids: CASSPRTGTTYEQYF. Full variable domain (missing parts from reference TRBV5-1 and TRBJ2-7): KAGVTQTPRYLIKTRGQQVTLSCSPISGHRSVSWYQQTPGQGLQFLFEYFSETQRNKGNFPGRFSGRQFSNSRSEMNVSTLELGDSALYLCASSPRTGTTYEQYFGPGTRLTVT.

In its sample, this clonotype was seen a few times. Because it lacks the conserved phenylalanine or tryptophan at the end, this CDR3 is likely a read error. The limits of the CDR3 on the DNA are not certain, so only TCRdb's listed CDR3 is given. The rearrangement links TRBV28 to TRBJ2-7; the table's D call, TRBD1, was not checked against the DNA. The CDR3 has 12 amino acids, counting both end residues. Germline assignment: CDR1 MDHEN and CDR2 SYDVKM. CDR3 sequence: CASIGETGWEVR.

This sequence joins TRBV13 and TRBJ1-2; TRBD1 might be the D (5 bases). This CDR3 has 13 residues. Germline V gene lookup returns CDR1 PRHDT and CDR2 FYEKMQ (reference sequence). The ends were cut back, 5 bases at V and 6 bases at J, with 13 bases in the middle. This chain's CDR3 is CASSPGQSHGYTF. CDR3 coding DNA: TGTGCCAGCAGCCCAGGGCAGTCACATGGCTACACCTTC.

The genes are TRBV9 and TRBJ2-7; no firm D call. The CDR3 extends over 14 amino acids. Germline CDR1 is SGDLS and CDR2 is YYNGEE. Deletions cut 3 bases from V and 0 bases from J, with 10 bases between. The CDR3 region is CASSASVGSYEQYF. Here the CDR3 DNA reads TGTGCCAGCAGCGCCTCGGTGGGCTCCTACGAGCAGTACTTC.

The J gene is TRBJ2-7, the V gene TRBV29-1; no firm D call. The length of the CDR3 is 11 residues. CDR1 and CDR2 (germline): SQVTM, ANQGSEA. V lost 7 bases and J lost 2, with 9 bases in between. This chain's CDR3 is CSGAGAYEQYF. In DNA form, the CDR3 reads TGCAGCGGGGCCGGAGCCTACGAGCAGTACTTC.

This sequence joins TRBV6-5 and TRBJ2-7; D not resolved. The CDR3 covers 10 residues. Trimming pared 8 bases from V and 5 bases from J, leaving 7 bases between. Per the germline V gene, CDR1 is MNHEY and CDR2 is SVGAGI. The CDR3 DNA is TGTGCCAGCGGACGGGACGAGCAGTACTTC. Protein: CASGRDEQYF.

The chain uses TRBV4-3 and TRBJ1-5, with D perhaps TRBD1 (5 bases). The CDR3 is made up of 16 amino acids. Germline loops: CDR1 LGHNA, CDR2 YSLEER. Trimming took off 0 bases at V and 5 bases at J, with 14 bases between the two ends. The CDR3 sequence: CASSQDLGRTYQPQHF. CDR3 sequence (DNA): TGCGCCAGCAGCCAAGATCTTGGACGGACATATCAGCCCCAGCATTTT.

CDR3 bases: TGTGCCAGCAGCGAAGGGATTTATGAGCAGTTCTTC. Its translation is CASSEGIYEQFF. The V call is TRBV11-2, the J call TRBJ2-1; D gene uncertain. The CDR3 totals 12 residues. V was pared by 5 bases and J by 8 bases, with 10 bases between. The germline V gene has CDR1 SGHAT and CDR2 FQNNGV.